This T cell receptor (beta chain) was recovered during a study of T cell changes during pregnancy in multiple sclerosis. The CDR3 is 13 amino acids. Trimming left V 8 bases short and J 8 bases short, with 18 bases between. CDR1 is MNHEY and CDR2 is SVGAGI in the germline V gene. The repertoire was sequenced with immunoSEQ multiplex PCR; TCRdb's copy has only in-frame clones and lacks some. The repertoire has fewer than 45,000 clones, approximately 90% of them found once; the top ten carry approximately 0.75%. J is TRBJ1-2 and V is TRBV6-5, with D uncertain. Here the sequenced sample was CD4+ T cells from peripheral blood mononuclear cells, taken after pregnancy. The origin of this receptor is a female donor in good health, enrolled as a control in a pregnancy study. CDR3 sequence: CASGLAPAKGYTF. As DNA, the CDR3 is TGTGCCAGCGGTCTGGCCCCCGCAAAGGGCTACACCTTC.